The clone carrying this TCR beta chain was seen many times. This specimen comes from a study of T cells in Graves' hyperthyroidism and ophthalmopathy. The source material, RNA transcripts, was used to amplify TCR beta CDR3 regions. The study used the HTBI primer set for a first-round RT-PCR of the TCR CDR3. TCRdb processed the multiplex PCR reads anew with MiXCR; each CDR3 protein has one entry. The top ten hold approximately 8.7% of the sample, which has about 840,000 distinct CDR3 sequences, around 39% seen once. What was sequenced was blood. The receptor's source is a man aged 18 to 30 with Graves' hyperthyroidism.

The CDR3 loop reads CASSEPGGQPQHF. CDR3 in DNA: TGTGCCAGTAGTGAACCCGGGGGACAGCCCCAGCATTTT. The chain employs TRBV19 and TRBJ1-5; D perhaps matches TRBD1 (5 bases). The germline V gene encodes CDR1 LNHDA and CDR2 SQIVND (reference sequence). This CDR3 is built from 13 residues. Trimming shortened V by 5 bases and J by 7 bases, and 12 bases separated the two germline ends.